The 30 T cell receptor beta chains below were found in one sample sequenced in a study of radiotherapy plus CTLA-4 blockade in lung cancer. The method was immunoSEQ multiplex PCR; TCRdb's version includes in-frame clones alone and lacks a portion of them. The top ten hold over 12% of the sample, which has more than 75,000 clones, roughly 78% seen once. This specimen consisted of peripheral blood, obtained from a patient treated with radiotherapy plus ipilimumab. All receptors come from a human donor with non-small cell lung cancer that progressed on radiotherapy plus ipilimumab.

The chain is built from TRBV14 and TRBJ1-5; D might be TRBD1 (5 bases). In germline, CDR1 is SGHDN, CDR2 FVKESK. The length of the CDR3 is 17 residues. V was shortened by 0 bases and J by 5 bases, with 17 bases between the two germline ends. This CDR3 is CASSQDWQGRVDQPQHF. The CDR3, as DNA: TGTGCCAGCAGCCAAGATTGGCAGGGTAGGGTTGATCAGCCCCAGCATTTT.

This chain joins TRBV19 and TRBJ1-3; D not certain. The ends were cut back, 6 bases at V and 4 bases at J, with 28 bases in the middle. CDR3 length: 19 amino acids. CDR1 and CDR2 (germline): LNHDA, SQIVND (reference sequence). The CDR3 reads CASSPHPNPGSATGNTIYF. The CDR3 DNA reads as TGTGCCAGTAGCCCGCACCCTAACCCGGGGTCGGCGACGGGAAACACCATATATTTT.

This clone showed up just a few times. V and J are TRBV7-2 and TRBJ2-7; TRBD1 might be the D (6 bases). Germline values: CDR1 SGHTA, CDR2 FQGNSA. This CDR3 spans 14 amino acids. Trimming removed 5 bases from V and 2 bases from J, with 13 bases in between. CDR3 in amino acids: CASSPGHPAYEQYF. The CDR3 nucleotides read TGTGCCAGCAGCCCGGGACACCCAGCCTACGAGCAGTACTTC.

The rearrangement uses TRBV9 and TRBJ2-6; D gene uncertain. With 0 bases removed from V and 0 bases from J, the gap between germline ends came to 10 bases. The germline V gene has CDR1 SGDLS and CDR2 YYNGEE. The CDR3 runs to 17 residues. DNA of the CDR3: TGTGCCAGCAGCGTAGGGCAGGTTCCCTCTGGGGCCAACGTCCTGACTTTC. This codes for CASSVGQVPSGANVLTF.

The chain is built from TRBV30 and TRBJ2-7, with D possibly matching TRBD2 (7 bases). CDR3 length: 12 residues. Trimming removed 3 bases at V and 4 bases at J, with 10 bases between. Germline V CDR1 and CDR2: GTSNPN, SVGIG (reference sequence). In DNA form, the CDR3 reads TGTGCCTGGAGAGGGGGAGGGTACGAGCAGTACTTC. Protein: CAWRGGGYEQYF.

The chain joins TRBV5-4 to TRBJ1-2; 8 positions match TRBD1. Germline V CDR1 and CDR2: SGHNT, YYREEE (reference sequence). V was clipped by 0 bases and J by 4 bases; unmatched bases: 5. The CDR3 consists of 15 residues. The CDR3: CASSLVGDRFYGYTF. In nucleotides, the CDR3 is TGTGCCAGCAGCTTGGTAGGGGACAGGTTCTATGGCTACACCTTC.

The chain carries TRBV4-3 and TRBJ1-2; a weak D match, TRBD1 (6 bases). Germline assignment: CDR1 LGHNA and CDR2 YSLEER. The V end lost 3 bases, the J end lost 5 bases, and 16 bases lay between the germline ends. This CDR3 has 15 residues. CDR3 protein: CASSQTPQGGYGYTF. CDR3 bases: TGCGCCAGCAGCCAGACCCCACAGGGAGGGTATGGCTACACCTTC.

The chain employs TRBV6-5 and TRBJ2-2; 7 nucleotides line up with TRBD1. Germline V lookup: CDR1 MNHEY, CDR2 SVGAGI. V lost 5 bases and J lost 0; bases outside the gene matches: 3. The CDR3 loop spans 15 amino acids. The CDR3 DNA sequence: TGTGCCAGCAGTCAGACAGGGACGAACACCGGGGAGCTGTTTTTT. This codes for CASSQTGTNTGELFF.

This clone was seen a few times. This chain joins TRBV19 and TRBJ1-1; D gene ambiguous. From germline, CDR1 is LNHDA and CDR2 SQIVND (reference sequence). This CDR3 region has 17 residues. The V end was cut by 2 bases, the J end by 7 bases, with 23 bases between. As DNA, the CDR3 is TGTGCCAGTAGTATATTCTTGATTGCAGGCATGAGGGATGAAGCTTTCTTT. Its protein product is CASSIFLIAGMRDEAFF.

V and J are TRBV28 and TRBJ2-5; D may match TRBD1 or TRBD2 (7 bases each). The germline V and J ends were trimmed by 1 base and 1 base, with 13 bases remaining between them. Germline lookup yields CDR1 MDHEN and CDR2 SYDVKM. This CDR3 is built from 16 residues. The CDR3 spells CASSLSRGGAQETQYF. The CDR3 bases are TGTGCCAGCAGTTTATCCAGGGGGGGGGCCCAAGAGACCCAGTACTTC.

V gene TRBV4-1 combines with J gene TRBJ2-3; the match to TRBD2 covers 10 bases. The V gene end was trimmed by 0 bases and the J gene end by 4 bases; junction bases not matched to a gene: 4. The CDR3 covers 16 residues. Germline V gene lookup returns CDR1 MGHRA and CDR2 YSYEKL. CDR3: CASSQDTSGESDTQYF. The CDR3 bases are TGCGCCAGCAGCCAAGACACTAGCGGGGAGTCAGATACGCAGTATTTT.

This clone has just a few counts. The chain uses TRBV27 and TRBJ2-4; 9 positions agree with TRBD2. The germline gives CDR1 MNHEY, CDR2 SMNVEV (reference sequence). The CDR3 is 20 residues long. Trimming removed 4 bases from V and 2 bases from J; junction bases left unmatched: 18. The CDR3 DNA is TGTGCCAGCAGTTCGGGGGGCGGGGGCCTAGCGGGACTCTCCAAAAACATTCAGTACTTC. Translated, it gives CASSSGGGGLAGLSKNIQYF.

The chain recombines TRBV5-4 with TRBJ2-5; TRBD1 might be the D (6 bases). The CDR3 is 14 residues long. Trimming shortened V by 4 bases and J by 5 bases, and 15 bases separated the two germline ends. Germline V gene lookup returns CDR1 SGHNT and CDR2 YYREEE (reference sequence). The DNA for the CDR3 is TGTGCCAGCAGCCCCAGGGGCCAGGGGGAGACCCAGTACTTC. It specifies CASSPRGQGETQYF.

Note on this clone: The sample holds other DNA sequences that translate to the same CDR3. The chain carries TRBV5-1 and TRBJ1-1, with TRBD1 matching over 8 bases. The CDR3 extends over 14 amino acids. J gave up 5 bases and V 4 bases, and 7 bases lay outside the gene matches. The germline gives CDR1 SGHRS, CDR2 YFSETQ. The CDR3 coding sequence is TGCGCCAGCAGCCCTGGACAGGGCGGGACTGAAGCTTTCTTT. As protein: CASSPGQGGTEAFF.

This clone was recorded once. CDR3 protein: CASSQRTVGGTQYF. DNA of the CDR3: TGCGCCAGCAGCCAACGGACAGTCGGGGGTACGCAGTATTTT. The V call is TRBV4-3, the J call TRBJ2-3, with D perhaps being TRBD1 or TRBD2 (6 bases each). The ends were cut back, 2 bases at V and 8 bases at J, with 14 bases in the middle. This CDR3 is built from 14 residues. Germline CDR1 and CDR2: LGHNA and YSLEER.

Only a few counts were recorded for this clone. The chain is built from TRBV28 and TRBJ1-2; D unclear. V was clipped by 6 bases and J by 7 bases, with 9 bases between them. CDR3 size: 11 residues. Germline V CDR1 and CDR2: MDHEN, SYDVKM. This chain's CDR3 is CASSSTGGYTF. In DNA, the CDR3 is TGTGCCAGCAGCTCTACGGGTGGCTACACCTTC.

V and J are TRBV6-5 and TRBJ2-7; tentatively, D is TRBD2 (6 bases). The CDR3 is 12 residues long. Germline V gene sequence: CDR1 MNHEY, CDR2 SVGAGI. Trimming cost V 11 bases and J 2 bases, with 13 bases left between them. For the CDR3, the DNA is TGTGCCGGCGGGACCGGTCCCTACGAGCAGTACTTC. This sequence encodes CAGGTGPYEQYF.

This clone was observed many times. The chain combines TRBV18 with TRBJ2-3; D not certain. From germline, CDR1 is KGHSH and CDR2 LQKENI. The CDR3 is 15 residues long. Trimming pared 3 bases from V and 4 bases from J, leaving 14 bases between. CDR3 in amino acids: CASSPASPRADTQYF. The CDR3 nucleotides are TGTGCCAGCTCACCTGCCTCCCCTAGAGCAGATACGCAGTATTTT.

The chain combines TRBV5-5 with TRBJ2-6; 7 positions agree with TRBD1. V lost 1 base and J lost 0; bases outside the gene matches: 7. The V gene's germline CDR1 is SGHKS and CDR2 YYEKEE (reference sequence). The CDR3 extends over 18 amino acids. The CDR3 region has the DNA TGTGCCAGCAGCTTGTTCCCGGGACAGTTCTCTGGGGCCAACGTCCTGACTTTC. Translated, it gives CASSLFPGQFSGANVLTF.

This chain connects TRBV19 to TRBJ2-2; TRBD1 matches at 7 bases. Unmatched junction bases numbered 4, after V lost 4 bases and J lost 2 bases. Germline loops: CDR1 LNHDA, CDR2 SQIVND (reference sequence). The CDR3 contains 15 residues. CDR3 sequence reads: CASSTGTANTGELFF. DNA for the CDR3: TGTGCCAGTAGTACCGGGACAGCAAACACCGGGGAGCTGTTTTTT.

The chain uses TRBV28 and TRBJ1-2, with D tentatively TRBD1 (6 bases). Per the germline V gene, CDR1 is MDHEN and CDR2 is SYDVKM. The CDR3 is made up of 11 amino acids. V lost 10 bases to trimming and J lost 5 bases, with 11 bases between them. The CDR3 coding sequence is TGTGCCACCACTCAGGGGTATGGCTACACCTTC. Its protein product is CATTQGYGYTF.

The chain carries TRBV27 and TRBJ1-5; D unresolved. Trimming removed 2 bases from V and 6 bases from J, with 17 bases in between. The V gene's germline CDR1 is MNHEY and CDR2 SMNVEV (reference sequence). This CDR3 contains 16 residues. CDR3 DNA sequence: TGTGCCAGCAGTTTAAACGGCGGGGTTGGGAGTCAGCCCCAGCATTTT. Translating it yields CASSLNGGVGSQPQHF.

This clone was picked up a small number of times. The chain is built from TRBV28 and TRBJ2-7, with D possibly matching TRBD2 (5 bases). The germline CDR1 and CDR2 sequences are MDHEN and SYDVKM. The V end lost 4 bases, the J end lost 1 base, and 11 bases lay between the germline ends. This CDR3 is 14 amino acids long. The CDR3 bases are TGTGCCAGCAGTTCCGACCGGGAATCCTACGAGCAGTACTTC. This gives the protein CASSSDRESYEQYF.

This clone was found a few times. The rearrangement links TRBV28 to TRBJ1-5; D is ambiguous. The length of the CDR3 is 16 residues. Trimming stripped 1 base from V and 0 bases from J, with 10 bases between. The germline V gene encodes CDR1 MDHEN and CDR2 SYDVKM. For the CDR3, the DNA is TGTGCCAGCAGTTTATTGGCGGCTTATAGCAATCAGCCCCAGCATTTT. Its translation is CASSLLAAYSNQPQHF.

V is TRBV6-5 and J is TRBJ2-5; D may be TRBD2 (7 bases). V was shortened by 7 bases and J by 7 bases, with 22 bases between the two germline ends. Germline CDR1 and CDR2: MNHEY and SVGAGI. The CDR3 extends over 15 amino acids. The CDR3 reads CASNVIMGEGGTQYF. DNA for the CDR3: TGTGCCAGCAATGTCATAATGGGGGAGGGGGGGACCCAGTACTTC.

This clone has only one observation. The chain uses TRBV2 and TRBJ2-1; no definite D call. The CDR3 contains 13 residues. In germline, CDR1 is SNHLY, CDR2 FYNNEI. Trimming took off 6 bases at V and 6 bases at J, with 12 bases between the two ends. The CDR3 DNA is TGTGCCAGCAGACCCGCGTCCCTCAATGAGCAGTTCTTC. Translation: CASRPASLNEQFF. The full variable domain, completed using reference TRBV2 and TRBJ2-1, is EPEVTQTPSHQVTQMGQEVILRCVPISNHLYFYWYRQILGQKVEFLVSFYNNEISEKSEIFDDQFSVERPDGSNFTLKIRSTKLEDSAMYFCASRPASLNEQFFGPGTRLTVL.

The chain combines TRBV2 with TRBJ1-6; D is uncertain. This CDR3 is 12 amino acids long. Germline V gene sequence: CDR1 SNHLY, CDR2 FYNNEI. Trimming removed 3 bases from V and 9 bases from J, with 6 bases in between. CDR3 amino acids: CASSDEFSPLHF. CDR3 bases: TGTGCCAGCAGTGATGAGTTTTCACCCCTCCACTTT.

This chain connects TRBV4-1 to TRBJ2-1; 9 nucleotides line up with TRBD2. The CDR3 length is 19 residues. The germline V gene has CDR1 MGHRA and CDR2 YSYEKL. The trim removed 4 bases at V and 1 base at J, leaving 14 bases unmatched. The CDR3 DNA reads TGCGCCAGCAGCCCCCAGTATCTAGCGGGAATCGGTTCCTACAATGAGCAGTTCTTC. This translates into CASSPQYLAGIGSYNEQFF.

The gene calls are TRBV6-5 and TRBJ1-1, with D possibly being TRBD1 (6 bases). Deletions cut 0 bases from V and 12 bases from J, with 11 bases between. CDR3 length: 12 residues. From germline, CDR1 is MNHEY and CDR2 SVGAGI. The CDR3 region has the DNA TGTGCCAGCAGTTACTCCAGGGGTGGAACTTTCTTT. This translates into CASSYSRGGTFF.

This clone has just one count. This chain joins TRBV13 and TRBJ1-2; no firm D call. The CDR3 sequence is 12 residues long. CDR1 PRHDT and CDR2 FYEKMQ come from the germline V gene (reference sequence). V was clipped by 1 base and J by 5 bases, with 5 bases between them. Written as DNA, the CDR3 is TGTGCCAGCAGCTTAGAAATTTATGGCTACACCTTC. As protein: CASSLEIYGYTF.